This T cell receptor (beta chain) is from a study of blood T cell repertoires in COVID-19. Germline V CDR1 and CDR2: LNHDA, SQIVND (reference sequence). Trimming cost V 3 bases and J 2 bases, with 10 bases left between them. The CDR3 sequence is 14 residues long. Here immunoSEQ multiplex PCR was the method, and the copy in TCRdb shows in-frame clones only, minus some. Of about 80,000 clones detected, around four fifths appear once; the ten largest clones hold 39%. The sequenced sample was peripheral blood. The clonotype was recovered from a man older than 75 with active or convalescent COVID-19. The J gene is TRBJ1-2, the V gene TRBV19; D is uncertain. In DNA, the CDR3 is TGTGCCAGTAGTATCACCGGGTTGAACTATGGCTACACCTTC. Translating gives CASSITGLNYGYTF.